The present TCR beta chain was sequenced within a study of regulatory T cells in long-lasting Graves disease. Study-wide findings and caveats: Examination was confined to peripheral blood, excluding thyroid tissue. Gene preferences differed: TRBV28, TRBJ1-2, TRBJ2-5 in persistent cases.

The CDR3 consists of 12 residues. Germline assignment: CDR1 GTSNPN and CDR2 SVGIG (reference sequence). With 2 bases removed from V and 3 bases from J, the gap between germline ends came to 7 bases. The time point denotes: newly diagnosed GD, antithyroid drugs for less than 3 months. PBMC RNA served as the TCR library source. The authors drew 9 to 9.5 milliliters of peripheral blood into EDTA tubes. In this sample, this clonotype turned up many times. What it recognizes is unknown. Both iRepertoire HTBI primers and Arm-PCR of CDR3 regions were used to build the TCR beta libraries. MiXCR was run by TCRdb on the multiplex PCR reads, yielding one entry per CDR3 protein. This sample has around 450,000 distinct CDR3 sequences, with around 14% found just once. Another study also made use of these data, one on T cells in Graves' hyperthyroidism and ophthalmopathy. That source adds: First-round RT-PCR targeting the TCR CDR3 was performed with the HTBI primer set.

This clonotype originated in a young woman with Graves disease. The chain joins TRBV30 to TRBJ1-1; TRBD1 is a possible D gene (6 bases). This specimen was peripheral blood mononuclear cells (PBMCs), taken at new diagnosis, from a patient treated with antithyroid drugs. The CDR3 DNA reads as TGTGCCTGGAGTCCAGGGGACACTGAAGCTTTCTTT. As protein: CAWSPGDTEAFF. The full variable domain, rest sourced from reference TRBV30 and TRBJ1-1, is SQTIHQWPATLVQPVGSPLSLECTVEGTSNPNLYWYRQAAGRGLQLLFYSVGIGQISSEVPQNLSASRPQDRQFILSSKKLLLSDSGFYLCAWSPGDTEAFFGQGTRLTVV.